Below are 23 T cell receptor beta chains sequenced from a single sample in a study of T cell changes during pregnancy in multiple sclerosis. Sequencing was performed with immunoSEQ multiplex PCR; in TCRdb, only in-frame clones are kept and a portion is missing. In the table there are around 62,000 clones, roughly nine tenths of which are singletons. Here the sequenced sample was peripheral blood, taken in the first trimester of pregnancy. These receptors were collected from a female donor with multiple sclerosis, enrolled in a pregnancy study.

The V call is TRBV5-5, the J call TRBJ2-3; D gene uncertain. Per germline, CDR1 SGHKS and CDR2 YYEKEE (reference sequence). The ends were cut back, 0 bases at V and 7 bases at J, with 6 bases in the middle. This CDR3 is built from 12 residues. CDR3 nucleotide sequence: TGTGCCAGCAGCTTGGGGGCAAATACGCAGTATTTT. It yields the protein CASSLGANTQYF.

The V and J genes are TRBV14 and TRBJ2-3; TRBD2 might be the D (5 bases). The CDR3 sequence is 16 residues long. The germline gives CDR1 SGHDN, CDR2 FVKESK. Between the trimmed V and J ends, which lost 4 bases and 3 bases, there was a span of 17 bases. The CDR3 DNA reads as TGTGCCAGCAGCCCCTGGAACGCGAGGGTTACAGATACGCAGTATTTT. This translates into CASSPWNARVTDTQYF.

The J gene is TRBJ2-5, the V gene TRBV10-3; D is undetermined. Germline CDR1 and CDR2: ENHRY and SYGVKD. The length of the CDR3 is 12 residues. Trimming took 0 bases from V and 4 from J, leaving 3 bases between them. CDR3: CAISESRETQYF. CDR3 in DNA: TGTGCCATCAGTGAGTCTCGAGAGACCCAGTACTTC.

The CDR3 sequence: CASSPGTGSNSPLHF. CDR3 nucleotides: TGTGCCAGCTCACCCGGGACAGGGTCTAATTCACCCCTCCACTTT. The genes are TRBV18 and TRBJ1-6; 9 bases match TRBD1. Germline V lookup: CDR1 KGHSH, CDR2 LQKENI. This CDR3 comprises 15 residues. V trimming: 3 bases; J trimming: 6 bases; junction bases outside the gene matches: 3. Full variable domain (outside the CDR3, taken from reference TRBV18 and TRBJ1-6): NAGVMQNPRHLVRRRGQEARLRCSPMKGHSHVYWYRQLPEEGLKFMVYLQKENIIDESGMPKERFSAEFPKEGPSILRIQQVVRGDSAAYFCASSPGTGSNSPLHFGNGTRLTVT.

The chain employs TRBV6-5 and TRBJ1-6; no reliable D call. In germline, CDR1 is MNHEY, CDR2 SVGAGI. The CDR3 length is 14 residues. V dropped 1 base and J dropped 10 bases, with 11 bases sitting between them. CDR3 nucleotides: TGTGCCAGCAGTTACTACCGAGCCGGGTCACCCCTCCACTTT. Its protein is CASSYYRAGSPLHF.

The rearrangement uses TRBV27 and TRBJ2-7, with D maybe TRBD2 (6 bases). Germline assignment: CDR1 MNHEY and CDR2 SMNVEV (reference sequence). Trimming left V 5 bases short and J 3 bases short, with 20 bases between. This CDR3 contains 16 residues. CDR3 loop: CASSRPPGGSNYEQYF. Written as DNA, the CDR3 is TGTGCCAGCAGTCGCCCCCCTGGGGGGTCCAACTACGAGCAGTACTTC.

The chain links TRBV27 to TRBJ2-7; D gene uncertain. CDR3 length: 12 residues. V gave up 5 bases and J gave up 0 bases, with 5 bases separating them. CDR1 MNHEY and CDR2 SMNVEV come from the germline V gene (reference sequence). The DNA of the CDR3 is TGTGCCAGCAGTCACAGCTCCTACGAGCAGTACTTC. This encodes CASSHSSYEQYF.

In DNA form, the CDR3 reads TGTGCCAGCAGCCAAGTCCCCGCCCGCCGGGGAAACTATGGCTACACCTTC. Translating it yields CASSQVPARRGNYGYTF. The chain links TRBV4-2 to TRBJ1-2; no clear D gene. CDR1 is LGHNA, CDR2 YNFKEQ, per germline. This CDR3 has 17 amino acids. V was cut by 1 base and J by 2 bases, with 17 bases left in between.

The genes are TRBV14 and TRBJ2-5, with TRBD1 matching over 10 bases. The CDR3 is 15 amino acids. V shed 3 bases and J 4 bases; nucleotides not matched to a gene: 5. CDR1 is SGHDN and CDR2 is FVKESK in the germline V gene. The CDR3 protein is CASSQGGTGVETQYF. The CDR3 nucleotides read TGTGCCAGCAGCCAGGGCGGGACAGGGGTAGAGACCCAGTACTTC.

The chain uses TRBV9 and TRBJ1-3; D gene uncertain. CDR1 and CDR2 from the germline V gene are SGDLS and YYNGEE. V was clipped by 3 bases and J by 0 bases, with 7 bases between them. This CDR3 has 14 amino acids. The CDR3 is CASSASGSGNTIYF. DNA for the CDR3: TGTGCCAGCAGCGCTTCCGGCTCTGGAAACACCATATATTTT.

The chain joins TRBV5-5 to TRBJ2-5, with 8 bases identical to TRBD1. This CDR3 is 15 amino acids long. The trim removed 4 bases at V and 4 bases at J, leaving 9 bases unmatched. From germline, CDR1 is SGHKS and CDR2 YYEKEE (reference sequence). CDR3 residues: CASSTGQGLLETQYF. CDR3 nucleotides: TGTGCCAGCAGCACAGGACAGGGTCTCCTAGAGACCCAGTACTTC.

This clone was observed once. The chain carries TRBV7-3 and TRBJ2-3, with D possibly TRBD1 on 5 matching bases. The germline V gene encodes CDR1 SGHTA and CDR2 FQGTGA. The V and J ends lost 3 bases and 6 bases respectively, with 10 bases between them. This CDR3 is 13 amino acids long. CDR3 coding DNA: TGTGCCAGCAGCTTCAGGGAAGGGGATACGCAGTATTTT. Translation: CASSFREGDTQYF.

This chain links TRBV6-5 with TRBJ1-5; tentatively, D is TRBD1 (5 bases). Germline CDR1 MNHEY, CDR2 SVGAGI. V was cut by 5 bases and J by 11 bases, with 10 bases left in between. The CDR3 is made up of 11 amino acids. CDR3: CASSTGGAQHF. CDR3 bases: TGTGCCAGCAGTACGGGGGGAGCCCAGCATTTT.

The chain employs TRBV30 and TRBJ2-1, with D tentatively TRBD2 (6 bases). V lost 4 bases and J lost 3, with 13 bases in between. From germline, CDR1 is GTSNPN and CDR2 SVGIG (reference sequence). The CDR3 totals 14 residues. The CDR3 bases are TGTGCCTGGAACAGCGGGCGGATCTACAATGAGCAGTTCTTC. Its translation: CAWNSGRIYNEQFF. Drawing the rest from reference TRBV30 and TRBJ2-1, the complete variable domain is SQTIHQWPATLVQPVGSPLSLECTVEGTSNPNLYWYRQAAGRGLQLLFYSVGIGQISSEVPQNLSASRPQDRQFILSSKKLLLSDSGFYLCAWNSGRIYNEQFFGPGTRLTVL.

The CDR3 DNA follows: TGTGCTAGTGGTTTGGTACTAACTAGCGGGAGTTTTGGCGGGGAGCTGTTTTTT. Amino acids: CASGLVLTSGSFGGELFF. J is TRBJ2-2 and V is TRBV12-5; 11 bases match TRBD2. Germline V gene lookup returns CDR1 LGHNT and CDR2 FRNRAP. The J segment lost 7 bases and the V segment lost 0 bases, leaving 10 bases of the junction unmatched. The CDR3 is 18 amino acids.

The chain combines TRBV5-1 with TRBJ2-2; D ambiguous. CDR3 size: 12 residues. Trimming took off 4 bases at V and 7 bases at J, with 8 bases between the two ends. Germline loops: CDR1 SGHRS, CDR2 YFSETQ. In DNA form, the CDR3 reads TGCGCCAGCAGCCTACCCGGCGGGGAGCTGTTTTTT. Amino acid sequence: CASSLPGGELFF.

The CDR3 protein is CASSSRVSGNTIYF. CDR3 DNA sequence: TGTGCCAGCAGTTCCAGGGTGTCTGGAAACACCATATATTTT. The chain couples TRBV11-2 to TRBJ1-3, with a tentative D call TRBD1 (5 bases). The CDR3 runs to 14 residues. CDR1 and CDR2 (germline): SGHAT, FQNNGV. Trimming shortened V by 6 bases and J by 1 base, and 10 bases separated the two germline ends.

This clone occurred once. The chain links TRBV30 to TRBJ2-7; TRBD1 is a possible D gene (7 bases). This CDR3 is 14 amino acids long. Trimming removed 5 bases from V and 2 bases from J, with 16 bases in between. Germline CDR1 GTSNPN, CDR2 SVGIG (reference sequence). CDR3 amino acids: CAWLKAGQTYEQYF. The CDR3 nucleotides are TGTGCCTGGCTTAAGGCGGGACAGACCTACGAGCAGTACTTC.

This clone was picked up a small number of times. V and J are TRBV7-8 and TRBJ1-1; possibly TRBD1 for D (6 bases). Trimming cost V 4 bases and J 0 bases, with 9 bases left between them. The CDR3 is made up of 14 amino acids. Germline V lookup: CDR1 SGHVS, CDR2 FQNEAQ. CDR3 region: CASSWDTLNTEAFF. DNA for the CDR3: TGTGCCAGCAGCTGGGACACCTTGAACACTGAAGCTTTCTTT.

J is TRBJ1-5 and V is TRBV7-9; TRBD1 matches 8 bases. The germline V gene has CDR1 SEHNR and CDR2 FQNEAQ (reference sequence). V trimming: 5 bases; J trimming: 9 bases; junction bases outside the gene matches: 12. The CDR3 spans 15 residues. The chain's CDR3 is CASSPWTGRSRPQHF. Here the CDR3 DNA reads TGTGCCAGCAGCCCCTGGACAGGGCGCAGCCGGCCCCAGCATTTT. Full variable domain (outside the CDR3, taken from reference TRBV7-9 and TRBJ1-5): DTGVSQNPRHKITKRGQNVTFRCDPISEHNRLYWYRQTLGQGPEFLTYFQNEAQLEKSRLLSDRFSAERPKGSFSTLEIQRTEQGDSAMYLCASSPWTGRSRPQHFGDGTRLSIL.

The V and J genes are TRBV2 and TRBJ1-4; 7 bases map to TRBD1. With 5 bases clipped from V and 6 bases from J, the junction kept 6 bases outside the gene matches. CDR1 is SNHLY, CDR2 FYNNEI, per germline. The CDR3 extends over 14 amino acids. The CDR3 region has the DNA TGTGCCAGCAGTCTACAGGGGCAGGATGAAAAACTGTTTTTT. The encoded protein is CASSLQGQDEKLFF.

This chain uses TRBV30 with TRBJ2-7; 7 bases match TRBD2. Germline V gene sequence: CDR1 GTSNPN, CDR2 SVGIG (reference sequence). After removal of 5 bases from V and 2 bases from J, the junction contained 0 bases not matched to a gene. The CDR3 length is 11 residues. In nucleotides, the CDR3 is TGTGCCTGGGGACTAGCCTACGAGCAGTACTTC. It translates to CAWGLAYEQYF.

The count of this clone is one. The gene calls are TRBV7-2 and TRBJ2-7, with 8 nucleotides matching TRBD2. After removal of 5 bases from V and 0 bases from J, the junction contained 6 bases not matched to a gene. This CDR3 has 15 residues. Germline values: CDR1 SGHTA, CDR2 FQGNSA. CDR3 region: CASSPAGTSSYEQYF. CDR3 DNA: TGTGCCAGCAGCCCCGCCGGGACTAGCTCCTACGAGCAGTACTTC.